The clone carrying this T cell receptor (beta chain) was seen a few times. The CDR3 runs to 12 residues. The V gene lost 1 base and the J gene lost 9 bases, with 9 bases spanning the gap. Germline V gene lookup returns CDR1 MNHNS and CDR2 SASEGT. A TCRbeta library incorporating unique molecular identifiers was prepared. TCRdb reprocessed the PCR reads with MiXCR, giving one entry per CDR3 protein. Found here are some 590,000 distinct CDR3 sequences, about 10% of them singletons; the top ten hold less than 5%. The data were taken from a study of T-cell reconstitution after alpha-beta-depleted transplantation in children.

Sequencing used PBMCs from the stem cell graft donor, obtained from the stem cell graft. The sequence was obtained from a human donor who donated a stem cell graft to a child with acute myeloid leukemia. V gene TRBV6-1 combines with J gene TRBJ1-2; D is undetermined. CDR3 residues: CASSEVQSSYTF. In DNA, the CDR3 is TGTGCCAGCAGTGAAGTCCAGAGTAGCTACACCTTC.